This TCR beta chain was documented in a study of identical twins. Findings of the study overall: Cord blood beta clonotypes that were abundant carried fewer insertions, and memory repertoires showed no such trend.

V lost 4 bases to trimming and J lost 0 bases, with 10 bases between them. This CDR3 is built from 15 residues. Notes on this clonotype: Its matching antigen is unknown.

TCRdb re-called the 5' RACE reads with MiXCR, one entry per CDR3 protein. The sample has 650,000 to 750,000 distinct CDR3 sequences, around 21% seen once. This sample also appeared in a second study, on T cells expressing NK-cell markers. That work adds: Researchers report these clonotypes also headed the CD3+CD56-NKG2C+ fraction in a few donors.

This TCR was sampled from a woman aged 18 to 35 in good health. Specimen: PBMCs. V usage is TRBV12-3 or TRBV12-4 and J usage is TRBJ2-1, with unresolved D. CDR3 residues: CASSYTRFSYNEQFF. CDR3 bases: TGTGCCAGCAGTTATACGAGATTCTCCTACAATGAGCAGTTCTTC.